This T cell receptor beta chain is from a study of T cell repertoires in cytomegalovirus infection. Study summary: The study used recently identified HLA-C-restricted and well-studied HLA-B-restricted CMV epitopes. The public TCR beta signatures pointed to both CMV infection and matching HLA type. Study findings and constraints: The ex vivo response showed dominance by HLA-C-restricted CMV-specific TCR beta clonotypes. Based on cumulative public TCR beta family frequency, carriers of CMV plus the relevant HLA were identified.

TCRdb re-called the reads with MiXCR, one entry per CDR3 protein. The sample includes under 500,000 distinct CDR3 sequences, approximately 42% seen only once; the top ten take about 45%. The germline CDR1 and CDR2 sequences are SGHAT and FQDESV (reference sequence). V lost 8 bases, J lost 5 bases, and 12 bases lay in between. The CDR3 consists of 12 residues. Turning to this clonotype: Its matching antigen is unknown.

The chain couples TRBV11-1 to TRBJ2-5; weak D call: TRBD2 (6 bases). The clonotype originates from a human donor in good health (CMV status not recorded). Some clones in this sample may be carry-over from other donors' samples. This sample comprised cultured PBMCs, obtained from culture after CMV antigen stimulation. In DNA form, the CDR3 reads TGTGCCAGCGGCGGGATTGGGGAGACCCAGTACTTC. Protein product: CASGGIGETQYF.